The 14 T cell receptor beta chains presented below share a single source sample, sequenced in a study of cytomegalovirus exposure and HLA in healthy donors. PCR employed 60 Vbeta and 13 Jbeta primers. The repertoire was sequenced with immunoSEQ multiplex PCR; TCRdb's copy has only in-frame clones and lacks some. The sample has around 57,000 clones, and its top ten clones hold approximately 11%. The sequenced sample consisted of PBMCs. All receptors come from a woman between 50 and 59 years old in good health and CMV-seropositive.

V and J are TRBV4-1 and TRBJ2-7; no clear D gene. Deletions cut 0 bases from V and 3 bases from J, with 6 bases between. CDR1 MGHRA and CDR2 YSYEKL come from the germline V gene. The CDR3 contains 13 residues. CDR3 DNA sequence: TGCGCCAGCAGCCAAGACCAGGACTACGAGCAGTACTTC. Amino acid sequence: CASSQDQDYEQYF.

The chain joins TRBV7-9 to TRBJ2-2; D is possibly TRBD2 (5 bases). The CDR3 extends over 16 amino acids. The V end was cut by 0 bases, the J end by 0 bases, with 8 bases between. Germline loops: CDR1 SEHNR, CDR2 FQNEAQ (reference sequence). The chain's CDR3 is CASSLARTSNTGELFF. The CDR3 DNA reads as TGTGCCAGCAGCTTAGCTCGGACTTCGAACACCGGGGAGCTGTTTTTT.

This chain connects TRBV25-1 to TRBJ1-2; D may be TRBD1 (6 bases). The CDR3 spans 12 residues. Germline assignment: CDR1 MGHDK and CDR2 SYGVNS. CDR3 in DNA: TGTGCGTCGAGAACAGGGTACTGGGGCTACACCTTC. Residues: CASRTGYWGYTF.

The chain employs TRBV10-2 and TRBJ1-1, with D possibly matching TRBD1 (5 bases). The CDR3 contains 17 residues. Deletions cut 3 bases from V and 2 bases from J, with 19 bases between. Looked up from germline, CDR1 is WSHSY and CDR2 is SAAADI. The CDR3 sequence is CASSDFVFGGSNTEAFF. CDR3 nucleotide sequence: TGCGCCAGCAGTGATTTCGTCTTCGGGGGGTCAAACACTGAAGCTTTCTTT.

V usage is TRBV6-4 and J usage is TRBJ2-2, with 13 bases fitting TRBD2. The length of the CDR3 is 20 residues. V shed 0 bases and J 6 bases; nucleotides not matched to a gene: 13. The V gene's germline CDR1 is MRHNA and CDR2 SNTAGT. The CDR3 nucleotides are TGTGCCAGCAGTGACTCCCTCACACTCCGACTAGCGGGAGGACCCGGGGAGCTGTTTTTT. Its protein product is CASSDSLTLRLAGGPGELFF.

CDR3 DNA: TGTGCCAGCAGCCCGACACCGCGAGAGACCCAGTACTTC. Amino acids: CASSPTPRETQYF. J is TRBJ2-5 and V is TRBV11-2; D is uncertain. Germline V lookup: CDR1 SGHAT, CDR2 FQNNGV. The V end was cut by 5 bases, the J end by 4 bases, with 11 bases between. CDR3 size: 13 residues.

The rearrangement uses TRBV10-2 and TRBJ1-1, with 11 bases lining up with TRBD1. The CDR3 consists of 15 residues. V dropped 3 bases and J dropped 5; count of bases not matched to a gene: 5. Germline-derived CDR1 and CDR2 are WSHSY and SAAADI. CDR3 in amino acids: CASSERTGGVTEAFF. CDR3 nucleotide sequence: TGCGCCAGCAGTGAACGGACAGGGGGCGTGACTGAAGCTTTCTTT.

The CDR3 sequence: CASSQQGYYGYTF. CDR3 nucleotide sequence: TGTGCCAGCAGTCAACAGGGTTACTATGGCTACACCTTC. The chain employs TRBV27 and TRBJ1-2; possibly TRBD1 for D (6 bases). The CDR3 covers 13 residues. The germline V gene encodes CDR1 MNHEY and CDR2 SMNVEV (reference sequence). V was pared by 5 bases and J by 3 bases, with 10 bases between.

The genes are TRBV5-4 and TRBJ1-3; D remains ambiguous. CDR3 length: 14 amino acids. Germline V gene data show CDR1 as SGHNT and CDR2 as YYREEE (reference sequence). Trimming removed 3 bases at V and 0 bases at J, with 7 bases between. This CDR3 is CASSSPGSGNTIYF. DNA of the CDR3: TGTGCCAGCAGCTCTCCGGGCTCTGGAAACACCATATATTTT.

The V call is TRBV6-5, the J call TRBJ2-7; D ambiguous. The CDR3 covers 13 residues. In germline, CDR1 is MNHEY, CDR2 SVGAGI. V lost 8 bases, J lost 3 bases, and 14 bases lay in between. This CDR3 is CASGRVNRYEQYF. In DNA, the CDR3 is TGTGCCAGCGGCCGGGTCAACCGCTACGAGCAGTACTTC.

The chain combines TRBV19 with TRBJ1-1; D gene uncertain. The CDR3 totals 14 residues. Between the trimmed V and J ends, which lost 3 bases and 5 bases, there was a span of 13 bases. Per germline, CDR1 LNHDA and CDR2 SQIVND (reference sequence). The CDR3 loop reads CASSIRWAGTEAFF. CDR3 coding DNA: TGTGCCAGTAGTATCCGGTGGGCGGGTACTGAAGCTTTCTTT.

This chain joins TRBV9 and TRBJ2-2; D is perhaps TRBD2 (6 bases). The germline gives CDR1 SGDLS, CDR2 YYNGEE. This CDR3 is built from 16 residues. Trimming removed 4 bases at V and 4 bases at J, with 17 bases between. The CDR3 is CASSPIGSQGTGELFF. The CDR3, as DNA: TGTGCCAGCAGCCCGATCGGGAGCCAAGGCACCGGGGAGCTGTTTTTT.

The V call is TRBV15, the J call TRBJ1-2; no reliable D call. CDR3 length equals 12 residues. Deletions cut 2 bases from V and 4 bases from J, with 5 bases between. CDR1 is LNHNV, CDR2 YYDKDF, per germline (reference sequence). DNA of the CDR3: TGTGCCACCAGCAGACCGGGCTATGGCTACACCTTC. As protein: CATSRPGYGYTF.

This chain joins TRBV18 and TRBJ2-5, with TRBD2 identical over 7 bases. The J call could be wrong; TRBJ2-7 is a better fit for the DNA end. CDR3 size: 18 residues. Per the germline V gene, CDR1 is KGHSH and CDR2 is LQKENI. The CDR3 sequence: CASSPPKGPVGGIYEQYF. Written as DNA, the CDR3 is TGTGCCAGCTCACCACCGAAAGGACCGGTCGGGGGGATCTACGAGCAGTACTTC.